A selection of T cell receptor beta chains follows, all from one sample in a study of shared clonotypes between healthy human individuals. Generated by immunoSEQ multiplex PCR, the TCRdb table keeps only in-frame clones and is missing some. This table holds a few hundred thousand clones, just over 65% found once. Sequencing was done on a sample of memory CD4+ T cells sorted from blood. Every receptor here comes from a man younger than 40 in good health. Each CDR3 is given with its conserved first and last residue. A D gene is named only where the DNA matches it firmly. A row's size may be missing; if present it is once, few, many or a size class.

NA	TRBV9	TRBJ2-7	TRBD2	CASSVDPGGLVSYEQYF	TGTGCCAGCAGCGTAGACCCGGGGGGACTAGTAAGCTACGAGCAGTACTTC
NA	TRBV6-6	TRBJ1-1	TRBD1	CASRMTGQNTEAFF	TGTGCCAGCAGAATGACAGGGCAGAACACTGAAGCTTTCTTT
many	TRBV6-1	TRBJ2-1	NA	CASSPRNNEQFF	TGTGCCAGCAGTCCCAGAAACAATGAGCAGTTCTTC
NA	TRBV6-1	TRBJ2-1	NA	CASSGGLRNEQFF	TGTGCCAGCAGTGGTGGTCTCCGCAATGAGCAGTTCTTC
few	TRBV6-5	TRBJ1-1	NA	CASFRGPNTEAFF	TGTGCCAGCTTCCGGGGGCCGAACACTGAAGCTTTCTTT
NA	TRBV20-1	TRBJ1-2	NA	CSARGGGSYTF	TGCAGTGCTAGAGGGGGTGGGAGCTACACCTTC
few	TRBV25-1	TRBJ1-2	NA	CASSEYETAAYGYTF	TGTGCCAGCAGTGAATATGAGACAGCAGCCTATGGCTACACCTTC
few	TRBV6-8	TRBJ2-6	TRBD1	CASRQAGQDNSGANVLTF	TGTGCCAGCAGGCAAGCTGGACAGGACAACTCTGGGGCCAACGTCCTGACTTTC
many	TRBV7-8	TRBJ1-1	NA	CASSLEGNTEAFF	TGTGCCAGCAGCTTGGAGGGGAACACTGAAGCTTTCTTT
few	TRBV10-3	TRBJ2-3	NA	CAISESGMADSTDTQYF	TGTGCCATCAGTGAGTCGGGGATGGCGGATAGCACAGATACGCAGTATTTT
NA	TRBV11-2	TRBJ2-6	NA	CASRPIRTSGANVLTF	TGTGCCAGCAGACCAATAAGGACGTCTGGGGCCAACGTCCTGACTTTC
NA	TRBV5-4	TRBJ1-5	NA	CASSPARVAGGNQPQHF	TGTGCCAGCAGCCCAGCCCGGGTGGCAGGGGGCAATCAGCCCCAGCATTTT
NA	TRBV5-1	TRBJ2-3	NA	CASSPTGLSGADTQYF	TGCGCCAGCAGCCCTACAGGACTGTCGGGAGCAGATACGCAGTATTTT
NA	TRBV5-1	TRBJ2-1	TRBD2	CASSFWSPGLAAYNEQFF	TGCGCCAGCAGCTTTTGGAGCCCGGGACTAGCGGCCTACAATGAGCAGTTCTTC
NA	TRBV2	TRBJ2-6	NA	CASIRDSRFSGANVLTF	TGTGCCAGCATACGAGACAGCAGGTTCTCTGGGGCCAACGTCCTGACTTTC
NA	TRBV29-1	TRBJ1-1	NA	CSVSQGGGPNTEAFF	TGCAGCGTATCCCAGGGTGGGGGGCCAAACACTGAAGCTTTCTTT
NA	TRBV11-3	TRBJ2-1	TRBD2	CASSSYSGGSYNEQFF	TGTGCCAGCAGCTCCTATAGCGGGGGCTCCTACAATGAGCAGTTCTTC
NA	TRBV2	TRBJ2-7	TRBD2	CASSSLAGVRAYEQYF	TGTGCCAGCTCAAGTTTAGCGGGAGTTAGGGCCTACGAGCAGTACTTC
NA	TRBV19	TRBJ2-1	NA	CASSIAVRSSYNEQFF	TGTGCCAGTAGTATAGCGGTGCGGAGCTCCTACAATGAGCAGTTCTTC
NA	TRBV11-2	TRBJ2-1	TRBD2	CASSSLSGTSGRGEQFF	TGTGCCAGCAGCTCCTTATCCGGGACTAGCGGGAGGGGTGAGCAGTTCTTC
NA	TRBV7-2	TRBJ2-1	TRBD1	CASSYNRDREFF	TGTGCCAGCAGCTACAACCGGGACAGGGAGTTCTTC
few	TRBV27	TRBJ2-6	NA	CASSGLGAGANVLTF	TGTGCCAGCAGTGGGCTCGGGGCTGGGGCCAACGTCCTGACTTTC
NA	TRBV29-1	TRBJ2-7	TRBD1	CSGGQGEEQYF	TGCAGCGGGGGACAGGGGGAGGAGCAGTACTTC
NA	TRBV7-2	TRBJ2-1	NA	CASSLSFFTYGEQFF	TGTGCCAGCAGCTTATCCTTCTTTACCTATGGTGAGCAGTTCTTC
NA	TRBV18	TRBJ2-1	TRBD2	CASSPTSGRYNEQFF	TGTGCCAGCTCTCCCACTAGCGGGAGGTACAATGAGCAGTTCTTC
NA	TRBV6-1	TRBJ2-3	NA	CASSDVGHSTDTQYF	TGTGCCAGCAGTGACGTGGGTCACAGCACAGATACGCAGTATTTT
NA	TRBV6-5	TRBJ2-5	TRBD1	CASSGPGQGLQTQYF	TGTGCCAGCAGCGGGCCGGGACAGGGGTTGCAGACCCAGTACTTC
NA	TRBV5-1	TRBJ2-3	NA	CASSLVPDTDTQYF	TGCGCCAGCAGCTTGGTTCCCGACACAGATACGCAGTATTTT
NA	TRBV11-2	TRBJ2-3	NA	CASSLGSPGNTQYF	TGTGCCAGCAGCTTGGGAAGTCCTGGGAACACGCAGTATTTT
NA	TRBV7-9	TRBJ2-7	TRBD2	CASSQGESGTYEQYF	TGTGCCAGCAGCCAAGGGGAGAGCGGGACCTACGAGCAGTACTTC
NA	TRBV6-1	TRBJ2-6	TRBD2	CASSERGAGGANVLTF	TGTGCCAGCAGTGAGCGGGGGGCAGGTGGGGCCAACGTCCTGACTTTC
NA	TRBV2	TRBJ2-7	NA	CASSEILGESNEQYF	TGTGCCAGCAGTGAAATCCTTGGAGAAAGTAACGAGCAGTACTTC
NA	TRBV29-1	TRBJ2-3	NA	CSVEQGQGTDTQYF	TGCAGCGTTGAGCAGGGGCAGGGAACAGATACGCAGTATTTT
few	TRBV27	TRBJ1-1	NA	CASSLRGGANTEAFF	TGTGCCAGCAGTCTCCGGGGAGGGGCCAACACTGAAGCTTTCTTT
NA	TRBV30	TRBJ2-5	NA	CAWSVFGREYQETQYF	TGTGCCTGGAGTGTTTTTGGCAGAGAGTACCAAGAGACCCAGTACTTC
NA	TRBV23-1	TRBJ2-6	NA	CASSQSIGADSGANVLTF	TGCGCCAGCAGTCAATCGATTGGAGCGGACTCTGGGGCCAACGTCCTGACTTTC
few	TRBV5-1	TRBJ2-1	TRBD1	CASSPQGDEQFF	TGCGCCAGCAGCCCGCAGGGGGATGAGCAGTTCTTC
once	TRBV20-1	TRBJ1-1	NA	CSAEDSLVAFF	TGCAGTGCTGAGGACAGCTTAGTGGCTTTCTTT
NA	TRBV18	TRBJ1-4	TRBD1	CASSPRTGSGEKLFF	TGTGCCAGCTCACCAAGGACAGGGTCAGGGGAAAAACTGTTTTTT
many	TRBV2	TRBJ2-3	TRBD2	CASSPGTSGRAKDTQYF	TGTGCCAGCAGTCCCGGGACTAGCGGGAGGGCCAAAGATACGCAGTATTTT
NA	TRBV4-1	TRBJ1-3	TRBD1	CASSQEGQGGLSGNTIYF	TGCGCCAGCAGCCAAGAGGGACAGGGCGGCCTCTCTGGAAACACCATATATTTT
NA	TRBV29-1	TRBJ2-4	TRBD2	CSVVSGRNIQYF	TGCAGCGTTGTTAGCGGGAGAAACATTCAGTACTTC
NA	TRBV28	TRBJ1-4	TRBD1	CASMGTQGAPEKLFF	TGTGCCAGCATGGGGACACAGGGGGCTCCTGAAAAACTGTTTTTT
NA	TRBV6-1	TRBJ2-7	TRBD2	CASSEQPGGPYEQYF	TGTGCCAGCAGTGAACAACCGGGAGGGCCCTACGAGCAGTACTTC
NA	TRBV27	TRBJ2-3	NA	CASSPKTGPITNTQYF	TGTGCCAGCAGTCCGAAAACAGGGCCGATAACCAATACGCAGTATTTT
NA	TRBV14	TRBJ2-1	NA	CASTSGAYNEQFF	TGTGCCAGCACCTCCGGAGCCTACAATGAGCAGTTCTTC
NA	TRBV25-1	TRBJ1-2	TRBD1	CASSEYPGTETNRGYTF	TGTGCCAGCAGTGAATATCCAGGGACAGAGACAAACCGCGGCTACACCTTC
NA	TRBV5-4	TRBJ2-5	NA	CATRLGLGSAETQYF	TGTGCCACCAGATTGGGACTCGGTTCTGCAGAGACCCAGTACTTC
NA	TRBV21-1	TRBJ2-2	NA	CAREQGKDTGELFF	TGTGCCAGAGAACAGGGGAAGGACACCGGGGAGCTGTTTTTT
NA	TRBV9	TRBJ1-3	NA	CASSVGLGLSGNTIYF	TGTGCCAGCAGCGTCGGCCTCGGATTGTCGGGAAACACCATATATTTT
NA	TRBV7-6	TRBJ2-2	TRBD2	CASSLGGAGTSGTGELFF	TGTGCCAGCAGCTTAGGCGGGGCCGGGACTAGCGGCACCGGGGAGCTGTTTTTT
NA	TRBV9	TRBJ2-7	NA	CASSPGAGRAHYEQYF	TGTGCCAGCAGCCCGGGGGCCGGGAGAGCCCACTACGAGCAGTACTTC
NA	TRBV7-3	TRBJ2-1	NA	CASSEQPGSHNEQFF	TGTGCCAGCAGCGAGCAACCCGGCTCCCACAATGAGCAGTTCTTC